Detailed here is one T cell receptor (beta chain). The authors extracted at least 5 micrograms of total RNA per sample. V lost 3 bases, J lost 9 bases, and 6 bases stayed unmatched. Germline lookup yields CDR1 SGDLS and CDR2 YYNGEE. This CDR3 has 14 residues. This specimen comes from a study of blood T cells in healthy people across ages. A second roughly 6 to 12 cycle PCR used barcoded and J-beta primers. One entry per CDR3 protein, called by TCRdb with MiXCR from the 5' RACE reads. The sample holds about 1.5 million distinct CDR3 sequences, roughly 43% seen once. The chain combines TRBV9 with TRBJ2-2; 9 nucleotides match TRBD1. The sequenced sample was blood. The sequence was obtained from a woman under 30 in good health. This chain's CDR3 is CASSATGGLWELFF. DNA for the CDR3: TGTGCCAGCAGCGCTACAGGGGGCCTCTGGGAGCTGTTTTTT.